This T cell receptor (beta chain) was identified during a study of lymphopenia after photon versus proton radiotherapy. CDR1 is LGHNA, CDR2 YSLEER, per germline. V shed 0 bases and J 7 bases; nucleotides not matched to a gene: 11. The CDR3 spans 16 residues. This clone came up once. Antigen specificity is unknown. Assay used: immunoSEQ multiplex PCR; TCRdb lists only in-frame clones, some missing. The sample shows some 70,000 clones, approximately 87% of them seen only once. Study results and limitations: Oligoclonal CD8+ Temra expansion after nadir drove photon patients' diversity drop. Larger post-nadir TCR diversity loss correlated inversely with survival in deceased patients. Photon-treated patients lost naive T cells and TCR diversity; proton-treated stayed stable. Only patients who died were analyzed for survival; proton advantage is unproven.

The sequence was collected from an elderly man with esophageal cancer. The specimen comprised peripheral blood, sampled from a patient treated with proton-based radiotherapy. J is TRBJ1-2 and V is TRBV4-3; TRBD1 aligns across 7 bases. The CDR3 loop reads CASSQDPIQGYGGYTF. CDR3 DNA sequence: TGCGCCAGCAGCCAAGACCCGATACAGGGGTATGGTGGCTACACCTTC.